Only a few counts were recorded for the clone carrying this TCR beta chain. Its antigen remains unknown. This specimen comes from a study of beta chain features in type 1 diabetes. Findings and limits, study-wide: Moderate yet significant TCRB CDR3 shortening was seen in Type 1 diabetes patients in all four CD4+ subsets.

Populations isolated by sorting all had purity greater than 95%. The isolated RNA, all of it, was reverse transcribed, so expressed TCRB transcripts were what got sequenced. Here immunoSEQ multiplex PCR was the method, and the copy in TCRdb shows in-frame clones only, minus some. Altogether fewer than 110,000 clones are present, around 30% being singletons, with the ten largest covering about 0.57%. The CDR3 spans 14 residues. Deletions cut 4 bases from V and 2 bases from J, with 6 bases between. Germline CDR1 reads KGHSH; CDR2 reads LQKENI. The specimen sequenced was central memory CD4+ T cells from blood. This TCR derives from a woman under 30 with type 1 diabetes. The chain recombines TRBV18 with TRBJ2-6; D ambiguous. The CDR3 nucleotides are TGTGCCAGCTCACACGAGACTGGGGCCAACGTCCTGACTTTC. As protein: CASSHETGANVLTF.